This T cell receptor beta chain comes out of a study of healthy donors' naive CD4 and CD8 T cells. Study overall: All functional IMGT TCR alpha variants were covered by new primers.

The CDR3 runs to 14 residues. The germline V and J ends were trimmed by 4 bases and 7 bases, with 17 bases remaining between them. CDR1 and CDR2 (germline): SGHAT, FQNNGV. Whole-study results and caveats: Chains were not paired, since alpha and beta were sequenced in bulk.

A linear amplification protocol produced the TCR libraries from 500 ng of total RNA. In TCRdb, the reads were re-called with MiXCR into one record per CDR3 protein. Found here are 180,000 or so distinct CDR3 sequences, 74% of them singletons; the top ten hold more than 2%. On this clonotype: Its antigen is unknown.

The specimen sequenced was naive CD4+ and CD8+ T cells sorted from blood, pooled from several donors. The clonotype originates from a pool of human donors in good health; the sample pools cells from several healthy donors. The rearrangement uses TRBV11-2 and TRBJ2-7; D is possibly TRBD1 (6 bases). The CDR3 region is CASSSGTFLEEQYF. CDR3 DNA sequence: TGTGCCAGCAGCTCCGGGACATTCCTGGAGGAGCAGTACTTC.